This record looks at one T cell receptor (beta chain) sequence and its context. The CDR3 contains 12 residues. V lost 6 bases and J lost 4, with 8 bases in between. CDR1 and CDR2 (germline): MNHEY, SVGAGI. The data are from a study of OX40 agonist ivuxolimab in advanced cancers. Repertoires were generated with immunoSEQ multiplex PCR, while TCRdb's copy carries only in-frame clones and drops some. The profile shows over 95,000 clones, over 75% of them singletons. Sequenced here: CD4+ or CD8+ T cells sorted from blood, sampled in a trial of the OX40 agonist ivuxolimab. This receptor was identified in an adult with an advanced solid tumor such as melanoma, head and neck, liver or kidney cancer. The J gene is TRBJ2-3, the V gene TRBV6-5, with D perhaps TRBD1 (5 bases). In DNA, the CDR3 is TGTGCCAGCAGGGGGCGCGCAGATACGCAGTATTTT. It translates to CASRGRADTQYF.